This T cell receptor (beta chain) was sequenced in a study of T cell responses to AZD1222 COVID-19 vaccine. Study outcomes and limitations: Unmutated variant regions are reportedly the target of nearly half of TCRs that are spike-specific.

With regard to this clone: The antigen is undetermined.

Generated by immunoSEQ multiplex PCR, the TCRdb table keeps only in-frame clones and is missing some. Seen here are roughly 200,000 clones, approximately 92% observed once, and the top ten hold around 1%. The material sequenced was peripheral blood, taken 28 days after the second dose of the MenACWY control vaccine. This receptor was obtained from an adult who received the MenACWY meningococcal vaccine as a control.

The CDR3 DNA reads as TGCGCCAGCAGCTTGGACGACATGATTGGAAACACCATATATTTT. Its translation: CASSLDDMIGNTIYF. V usage is TRBV5-1 and J usage is TRBJ1-3, with no clear D. Germline V lookup: CDR1 SGHRS, CDR2 YFSETQ. The CDR3 length is 15 residues. Trimming pared 0 bases from V and 3 bases from J, leaving 10 bases between. Full variable domain (rest looked up from reference TRBV5-1 and TRBJ1-3): KAGVTQTPRYLIKTRGQQVTLSCSPISGHRSVSWYQQTPGQGLQFLFEYFSETQRNKGNFPGRFSGRQFSNSRSEMNVSTLELGDSALYLCASSLDDMIGNTIYFGEGSWLTVV.